The 25 T cell receptor beta chains in this list originate from one sample, sequenced in a study of T-cell reconstitution after alpha-beta-depleted transplantation in children. Molecular barcoding with unique molecular identifiers was used for the TCRbeta library. TCRdb re-called the PCR reads through MiXCR, storing one row per CDR3 protein. The sample yields around 450,000 distinct CDR3 sequences, 43% seen once. The sequenced sample was PBMCs, obtained before TCRalphabeta/CD19-depleted stem cell transplant. Receptors originate from a girl aged 2 to 10 with aplastic anemia, due to receive a stem cell transplant.

The chain couples TRBV2 to TRBJ2-3; D may be TRBD2 (6 bases). Trimming took 4 bases from V and 1 from J, leaving 18 bases between them. The germline V gene has CDR1 SNHLY and CDR2 FYNNEI. The CDR3 is 17 amino acids. CDR3 bases: TGTGCCAGCAGTGGCTCGTCGGGGAGGCTAGGCACAGATACGCAGTATTTT. Translating gives CASSGSSGRLGTDTQYF.

This clonotype was detected many times. The J gene is TRBJ2-1, the V gene TRBV7-9; 7 positions agree with TRBD2. Germline V gene sequence: CDR1 SEHNR, CDR2 FQNEAQ (reference sequence). The V and J ends lost 6 bases and 0 bases, in that order; junction bases with no gene match: 5. The length of the CDR3 is 15 residues. This chain's CDR3 is CASRDGGSSYNEQFF. DNA of the CDR3: TGTGCCAGCAGGGACGGGGGGAGCTCCTACAATGAGCAGTTCTTC. The whole variable domain, filled in from reference TRBV7-9 and TRBJ2-1, reads DTGVSQNPRHKITKRGQNVTFRCDPISEHNRLYWYRQTLGQGPEFLTYFQNEAQLEKSRLLSDRFSAERPKGSFSTLEIQRTEQGDSAMYLCASRDGGSSYNEQFFGPGTRLTVL.

The gene calls are TRBV20-1 and TRBJ1-2, with unresolved D. CDR1 and CDR2 (germline): DFQATT, SNEGSKA (reference sequence). Trimming shortened V by 6 bases and J by 5 bases, and 10 bases separated the two germline ends. The CDR3 is made up of 11 amino acids. The CDR3 DNA is TGCAGTGCGGGCCCGGTATATGGCTACACCTTC. Its translation is CSAGPVYGYTF.

This clonotype was seen ten or more times. This chain joins TRBV4-1 and TRBJ2-7, with D hard to call. The V gene's germline CDR1 is MGHRA and CDR2 YSYEKL. The CDR3 totals 15 residues. Between the trimmed V and J ends, which lost 2 bases and 5 bases, there was a span of 16 bases. The CDR3: CASSQLIGLFDEQYF. CDR3 DNA: TGCGCCAGCAGCCAACTTATAGGTCTGTTCGACGAGCAGTACTTC.

This sequence joins TRBV7-2 and TRBJ1-1; TRBD1 is a possible D gene (5 bases). V gave up 7 bases and J gave up 1 base, with 10 bases separating them. CDR3 length equals 13 residues. Germline V gene sequence: CDR1 SGHTA, CDR2 FQGNSA. The CDR3 DNA reads as TGTACCAGCAAGATAGGGACGAACACTGAAGCTTTCTTT. This encodes CTSKIGTNTEAFF. Drawing the rest from reference TRBV7-2 and TRBJ1-1, the complete variable domain is GAGVSQSPSNKVTEKGKDVELRCDPISGHTALYWYRQSLGQGLEFLIYFQGNSAPDKSGLPSDRFSAERTGGSVSTLTIQRTQQEDSAVYLCTSKIGTNTEAFFGQGTRLTVV.

This clonotype occurred once. The V gene is TRBV29-1, the J gene TRBJ1-1, with TRBD1 matching over 8 bases. This CDR3 region has 13 residues. The V and J ends lost 6 bases and 1 base, in that order; junction bases with no gene match: 4. The germline gives CDR1 SQVTM, CDR2 ANQGSEA. As DNA, the CDR3 is TGCAGCGTCCTCAGGGGGCCGAACACTGAAGCTTTCTTT. It codes for CSVLRGPNTEAFF.

The chain uses TRBV25-1 and TRBJ1-2, with unresolved D. This CDR3 comprises 16 residues. CDR1 is MGHDK and CDR2 is SYGVNS in the germline V gene. The V end lost 6 bases, the J end lost 6 bases, and 23 bases lay between the germline ends. The DNA for the CDR3 is TGTGCCAGCAGGGCCCCGTACGAAACAGCCTTCCATGGCTACACCTTC. Translation gives CASRAPYETAFHGYTF.

The V gene is TRBV7-3, the J gene TRBJ2-7; D is undetermined. V was cut by 0 bases and J by 5 bases, with 8 bases left in between. Germline V CDR1 and CDR2: SGHTA, FQGTGA. The CDR3 has 13 residues. The CDR3 region is CASSLTRHNEQYF. In nucleotides, the CDR3 is TGTGCCAGCAGCTTAACCAGGCACAACGAGCAGTACTTC.

This clonotype was seen just once. The chain combines TRBV6-5 with TRBJ2-7, with D possibly being TRBD1 (8 bases). CDR3 size: 16 residues. Trimming cost V 3 bases and J 1 base, with 16 bases left between them. Germline V gene data show CDR1 as MNHEY and CDR2 as SVGAGI. CDR3 amino acids: CASSYYIQGGSYEQYF. The DNA for the CDR3 is TGTGCCAGCAGTTATTATATACAGGGGGGGTCCTACGAGCAGTACTTC.

The V and J genes are TRBV7-9 and TRBJ1-4; D call uncertain. Germline loops: CDR1 SEHNR, CDR2 FQNEAQ (reference sequence). V was trimmed by 7 bases and J by 0 bases, leaving 9 bases between them. The CDR3 consists of 14 residues. CDR3 in DNA: TGTGCCAGCACCCTAGTTGCAACTAATGAAAAACTGTTTTTT. As protein: CASTLVATNEKLFF.

J is TRBJ2-5 and V is TRBV7-3, with D possibly matching TRBD2 (5 bases). This CDR3 comprises 13 residues. Germline CDR1 SGHTA, CDR2 FQGTGA. V lost 5 bases and J lost 3, with 10 bases in between. The CDR3 region has the DNA TGTGCCAGCAGCGCCAGCGGAGAAGAGACCCAGTACTTC. The encoded protein is CASSASGEETQYF.

The V gene is TRBV12-3 or TRBV12-4, the J gene TRBJ2-1, with 7 bases lining up with TRBD1. The CDR3 is 16 residues long. J lost 1 base, V lost 10 bases, and 13 bases had no gene match. CDR3 DNA sequence: TGTGCCACAACCAGGCGGACAGGACGATCCTACAATGAGCAGTTCTTC. It translates to CATTRRTGRSYNEQFF.

The V gene is TRBV4-1, the J gene TRBJ2-1; TRBD2 agrees at 9 bases. Germline V gene lookup returns CDR1 MGHRA and CDR2 YSYEKL. This CDR3 is 14 amino acids long. Trimming at V came to 6 bases and at J to 10 bases, leaving 10 bases not matched to a gene. CDR3 DNA sequence: TGCGCCAGCAGGCGGGCGGGAGGGCCACGGGAGCAGTTCTTC. Translating gives CASRRAGGPREQFF.

This clonotype was recorded a few times. The chain carries TRBV20-1 and TRBJ2-7, with D possibly being TRBD2 (5 bases). Trimming removed 0 bases at V and 3 bases at J, with 9 bases between. Per the germline V gene, CDR1 is DFQATT and CDR2 is SNEGSKA (reference sequence). This CDR3 contains 13 residues. The CDR3 sequence: CSARDRTGYEQYF. Here the CDR3 DNA reads TGCAGTGCTAGAGATAGGACTGGCTACGAGCAGTACTTC.

The J gene is TRBJ1-2, the V gene TRBV24-1, with 12 nucleotides matching TRBD1. Germline V gene sequence: CDR1 KGHDR, CDR2 SFDVKD. The CDR3 extends over 17 amino acids. J gave up 8 bases and V 3 bases, and 12 bases lay outside the gene matches. The CDR3 DNA reads as TGTGCCACCAGTGATCCTCAAACCGGGACAGGGGGCGGAGGCTACACCTTC. Translation: CATSDPQTGTGGGGYTF.

There are many counts of this clonotype. The chain couples TRBV7-2 to TRBJ2-1; a possible D gene is TRBD2 (6 bases). Trimming cost V 5 bases and J 14 bases, with 16 bases left between them. Looked up from germline, CDR1 is SGHTA and CDR2 is FQGNSA. This CDR3 spans 12 amino acids. The CDR3 here is CASSLPTSGEFF. DNA for the CDR3: TGTGCCAGCAGCCTCCCGACTAGTGGGGAGTTCTTC. The full variable domain, with the rest looked up from reference TRBV7-2 and TRBJ2-1, is GAGVSQSPSNKVTEKGKDVELRCDPISGHTALYWYRQSLGQGLEFLIYFQGNSAPDKSGLPSDRFSAERTGGSVSTLTIQRTQQEDSAVYLCASSLPTSGEFFGPGTRLTVL.

Only a few counts were recorded for this clonotype. The rearrangement joins TRBV12-3 or TRBV12-4 to TRBJ1-2, with 9 bases identical to TRBD1. The CDR3 has 16 amino acids. J was trimmed by 6 bases and V by 5 bases; bases with no gene match: 13. CDR3 residues: CASSRGTGTRYNGYTF. The CDR3 DNA reads TGTGCCAGCAGTCGAGGGACAGGGACAAGGTATAATGGCTACACCTTC.

The chain couples TRBV7-3 to TRBJ2-3, with a weak D call TRBD2 (6 bases). This CDR3 region has 17 residues. From germline, CDR1 is SGHTA and CDR2 FQGTGA. V dropped 5 bases and J dropped 0 bases, with 18 bases sitting between them. The CDR3 DNA follows: TGTGCCAGCAGCCCCGAAGCGGGCCCCCTTAGCACAGATACGCAGTATTTT. Residues: CASSPEAGPLSTDTQYF.

V and J are TRBV7-2 and TRBJ2-7; D not certain. Germline-derived CDR1 and CDR2 are SGHTA and FQGNSA. The V end lost 1 base, the J end lost 2 bases, and 9 bases lay between the germline ends. The CDR3 runs 14 residues. As DNA, the CDR3 is TGTGCCAGCAGCTTAGACCCAGGACCCTACGAGCAGTACTTC. Encoded protein: CASSLDPGPYEQYF. Full variable domain (rest looked up from reference TRBV7-2 and TRBJ2-7): GAGVSQSPSNKVTEKGKDVELRCDPISGHTALYWYRQSLGQGLEFLIYFQGNSAPDKSGLPSDRFSAERTGGSVSTLTIQRTQQEDSAVYLCASSLDPGPYEQYFGPGTRLTVT.

CDR3 nucleotide sequence: TGTGCCAGCAGTTACTCGACACGCGGTGAGCAGTTCTTC. Encoded protein: CASSYSTRGEQFF. The chain has TRBV6-5 and TRBJ2-1; D gene ambiguous. Germline V gene lookup returns CDR1 MNHEY and CDR2 SVGAGI. This CDR3 has 13 amino acids. Trimming left V 0 bases short and J 9 bases short, with 9 bases between.

This sequence joins TRBV27 and TRBJ1-6; D is uncertain. This CDR3 region has 16 residues. Germline loops: CDR1 MNHEY, CDR2 SMNVEV (reference sequence). V was cut by 5 bases and J by 8 bases, with 19 bases left in between. The CDR3 DNA follows: TGTGCCAGCAGTAGGTTCCCTGCTAGTGAGGATTCACCCCTCCACTTT. This encodes CASSRFPASEDSPLHF.

J is TRBJ2-1 and V is TRBV12-3 or TRBV12-4; D is undetermined. This CDR3 comprises 13 residues. The V and J ends lost 3 bases and 5 bases respectively, with 8 bases between them. CDR3 in DNA: TGTGCCAGCAGTTTGTGGCTTAACAATGAGCAGTTCTTC. It is translated as CASSLWLNNEQFF.

This clonotype was seen a handful of times. This chain uses TRBV5-6 with TRBJ2-1, with 7 nucleotides matching TRBD1. Germline V lookup: CDR1 SGHDT, CDR2 YYEEEE. V dropped 3 bases and J dropped 9; count of bases not matched to a gene: 21. CDR3 size: 18 residues. The DNA for the CDR3 is TGTGCCAGCAGCTCCCGTTTGGACAGGTCTCCTGTGAGGGCTGAGCAGTTCTTC. It specifies CASSSRLDRSPVRAEQFF. The full variable domain, rest sourced from reference TRBV5-6 and TRBJ2-1, is DAGVTQSPTHLIKTRGQQVTLRCSPKSGHDTVSWYQQALGQGPQFIFQYYEEEERQRGNFPDRFSGHQFPNYSSELNVNALLLGDSALYLCASSSRLDRSPVRAEQFFGPGTRLTVL.

The V and J genes are TRBV29-1 and TRBJ1-2; D remains ambiguous. V was cut by 0 bases and J by 4 bases, with 6 bases left in between. The length of the CDR3 is 12 residues. CDR1 is SQVTM, CDR2 ANQGSEA, per germline. The CDR3 DNA follows: TGCAGCGTTGAAGAGGCCAGCTATGGCTACACCTTC. This encodes CSVEEASYGYTF.

CDR3 protein: CSPKQGALGTDTQYF. The CDR3 nucleotides read TGCAGCCCCAAACAGGGTGCCTTGGGCACAGATACGCAGTATTTT. This chain links TRBV20-1 with TRBJ2-3; weak D call: TRBD1 (6 bases). Germline V CDR1 and CDR2: DFQATT, SNEGSKA (reference sequence). The CDR3 totals 15 residues.